The 8 T cell receptor beta chains listed next were all sequenced from one sample in a study of T cell changes during pregnancy in multiple sclerosis. Repertoires were generated with immunoSEQ multiplex PCR, while TCRdb's copy carries only in-frame clones and drops some. The data hold 55,000 to 70,000 clones, with more than 75% observed a single time. Specimen: peripheral blood, collected in the third trimester of pregnancy. Source of these receptors: a female donor in good health, enrolled as a control in a pregnancy study.

This chain links TRBV5-4 with TRBJ2-1; 9 positions match TRBD2. J lost 7 bases, V lost 0 bases, and 8 bases had no gene match. This CDR3 has 16 amino acids. Germline CDR1 reads SGHNT; CDR2 reads YYREEE (reference sequence). The DNA of the CDR3 is TGTGCCAGCAGCTTGGAGCCAGCGGGGGGATGGAATGAGCAGTTCTTC. It codes for CASSLEPAGGWNEQFF.

The chain employs TRBV7-9 and TRBJ1-5; D is uncertain. The germline gives CDR1 SEHNR, CDR2 FQNEAQ (reference sequence). V shed 3 bases and J shed 4 bases, with 7 bases lying between them. This CDR3 has 13 residues. The CDR3 DNA reads as TGTGCCAGCAGCTTCCAGGCTAATCAGCCCCAGCATTTT. Translation: CASSFQANQPQHF.

The chain joins TRBV7-2 to TRBJ2-7, with 9 positions matching TRBD1. The length of the CDR3 is 14 residues. With V trimmed by 4 bases and J by 2 bases, 3 bases remained unmatched. CDR1 SGHTA and CDR2 FQGNSA come from the germline V gene. CDR3 coding DNA: TGTGCCAGCAGCTCAAGACAGGGGGCCTACGAGCAGTACTTC. It encodes CASSSRQGAYEQYF.

Here the CDR3 reads CASSQEAKGSINEKLFF. Here the CDR3 DNA reads TGTGCCAGCAGCCAAGAAGCGAAAGGCTCCATTAATGAAAAACTGTTTTTT. This rearrangement joins TRBV14 to TRBJ1-4; D not certain. Per the germline V gene, CDR1 is SGHDN and CDR2 is FVKESK. Trimming took 0 bases from V and 4 from J, leaving 15 bases between them. The CDR3 spans 17 residues.

The chain uses TRBV18 and TRBJ1-5; TRBD1 is a possible D gene (6 bases). Per the germline V gene, CDR1 is KGHSH and CDR2 is LQKENI. Deletions cut 6 bases from V and 7 bases from J, with 19 bases between. There are 15 residues in the CDR3. CDR3 in DNA: TGTGCCAGCTCCTCCAGGTCAGGGGAAGGACAGCCCCAGCATTTT. It codes for CASSSRSGEGQPQHF.

The chain couples TRBV7-2 to TRBJ2-3; D remains ambiguous. Trimming removed 5 bases at V and 2 bases at J, with 5 bases between. Germline-derived CDR1 and CDR2 are SGHTA and FQGNSA. The CDR3 is 12 amino acids. The CDR3 here is CASSPFTDTQYF. CDR3 DNA: TGTGCCAGCAGCCCGTTCACAGATACGCAGTATTTT.

The chain uses TRBV27 and TRBJ2-7, with a tentative D call TRBD1 (6 bases). Between the trimmed V and J ends, which lost 6 bases and 2 bases, there was a span of 11 bases. The germline gives CDR1 MNHEY, CDR2 SMNVEV (reference sequence). This CDR3 has 13 amino acids. CDR3 nucleotide sequence: TGTGCCAGCAGCTATCAGGGGCCCTACGAGCAGTACTTC. This translates into CASSYQGPYEQYF.

This clone was seen a few times. This chain uses TRBV2 with TRBJ1-1; D gene ambiguous. Germline V lookup: CDR1 SNHLY, CDR2 FYNNEI. Trimming cost V 4 bases and J 4 bases, with 10 bases left between them. The CDR3 extends over 13 amino acids. The CDR3 loop is CASSVATSTEAFF. The CDR3 DNA follows: TGTGCCAGCAGTGTTGCCACCAGCACTGAAGCTTTCTTT.